This T cell receptor beta chain was sequenced during a study of T-cell memory formation after mild COVID-19. Broader study findings: CD8+ contracting clones occupied EMRA, while CD4+ ones occupied mainly CM and EM.

One entry per CDR3 protein results from TCRdb running MiXCR on the 5' RACE reads. This table has about 310,000 distinct CDR3 sequences, approximately 15% appearing once. Details on this clonotype: What it recognizes is unknown.

The specimen was PBMCs or a T cell subset sorted from them (not recorded which). This TCR derives from a man aged 18 to 29 who had mild COVID-19 (a few samples of this study predate the infection). Cell type and time point are not known.

The chain's CDR3 is CASSPSFGAGGPYNEQFF. The CDR3 DNA reads as TGTGCCAGCAGCCCCTCCTTCGGAGCGGGGGGGCCCTACAATGAGCAGTTCTTC. This chain links TRBV11-1 with TRBJ2-1; 10 positions match TRBD2. The CDR3 totals 18 residues. V lost 5 bases and J lost 2; bases outside the gene matches: 12. Germline V CDR1 and CDR2: SGHAT, FQDESV (reference sequence).